The next 27 T cell receptor beta chains were all read from a single sample in a study of beta chain features in type 1 diabetes. Study observations and caveats: A moderate, significant TCRB CDR3 shortening appeared in type 1 diabetes across four CD4+ subsets.

Every bit of the isolated RNA underwent reverse transcription, so sequencing read expressed TCRB transcripts. Some clones are missing from TCRdb's copy, which holds only in-frame ones; the method was immunoSEQ multiplex PCR. The table records about 660,000 clones, about an eighth of them present only once. These receptors' targets are unknown. The specimen sequenced was naive CD4+ T cells from blood. The receptors shown here come from a man aged 18 to 35 with type 1 diabetes.

CDR3 in amino acids: CASRPDRYNEQFF. CDR3 nucleotides: TGTGCCAGCAGGCCGGACAGGTACAATGAGCAGTTCTTC. The rearrangement uses TRBV2 and TRBJ2-1, with 7 bases aligning to TRBD1. Trimming took 6 bases from V and 4 from J; bases not matched to a gene: 3. This CDR3 is 13 amino acids long. Germline assignment: CDR1 SNHLY and CDR2 FYNNEI.

This clone was counted between two and nine times. This rearrangement joins TRBV30 to TRBJ2-1, with D unresolved. The germline CDR1 and CDR2 sequences are GTSNPN and SVGIG (reference sequence). The V and J ends lost 0 bases and 8 bases respectively, with 11 bases between them. The CDR3 covers 13 residues. The CDR3 region is CAWSVLGRYEQFF. For the CDR3, the DNA is TGTGCCTGGAGTGTACTCGGAAGATATGAGCAGTTCTTC.

The chain joins TRBV9 to TRBJ1-1; D remains unclear. In germline, CDR1 is SGDLS, CDR2 YYNGEE. CDR3 size: 13 residues. V was pared by 1 base and J by 5 bases, with 9 bases between. The DNA of the CDR3 is TGTGCCAGCAGCGTAACGTGGGGTACTGAAGCTTTCTTT. Amino acids: CASSVTWGTEAFF.

This clone was seen a handful of times. This chain joins TRBV18 and TRBJ1-1; D unclear. Trimming left V 2 bases short and J 3 bases short, with 7 bases between. Germline loops: CDR1 KGHSH, CDR2 LQKENI. The CDR3 runs 13 residues. Here the CDR3 reads CASSPTWDTEAFF. DNA of the CDR3: TGTGCCAGCTCACCAACCTGGGACACTGAAGCTTTCTTT.

The chain is built from TRBV9 and TRBJ2-1, with TRBD2 as a possible D gene (5 bases). The CDR3 spans 14 residues. Germline CDR1 SGDLS, CDR2 YYNGEE. Deletions cut 0 bases from V and 6 bases from J, with 10 bases between. The DNA for the CDR3 is TGTGCCAGCAGCGTAGATGACTACCGCAATGAGCAGTTCTTC. This translates into CASSVDDYRNEQFF.

The genes are TRBV29-1 and TRBJ1-1; the D gene is possibly TRBD1 (6 bases). In germline, CDR1 is SQVTM, CDR2 ANQGSEA. This CDR3 is 12 amino acids long. The V end lost 6 bases, the J end lost 4 bases, and 12 bases lay between the germline ends. CDR3 sequence: CSVGGVATEAFF. The CDR3 nucleotides are TGCAGCGTAGGGGGGGTTGCCACTGAAGCTTTCTTT.

V usage is TRBV9 and J usage is TRBJ2-5; D possibly corresponds to TRBD1 (5 bases). The germline gives CDR1 SGDLS, CDR2 YYNGEE. Trimming pared 0 bases from V and 9 bases from J, leaving 15 bases between. The CDR3 runs to 14 residues. The CDR3 DNA reads TGTGCCAGCAGCGTAGAGGGGCTCGTAGGGTCCCAGTACTTC. Protein sequence: CASSVEGLVGSQYF.

This clone was recorded a few times. The CDR3 DNA is TGTGCCAGCAGTCTCACCCCGAACACCGGGGAGCTGTTTTTT. Protein sequence: CASSLTPNTGELFF. The chain is built from TRBV7-2 and TRBJ2-2; D uncertain. The CDR3 runs 14 residues. In germline, CDR1 is SGHTA, CDR2 FQGNSA. V lost 6 bases to trimming and J lost 0 bases, with 8 bases between them.

This clone was counted only a few times. This sequence joins TRBV2 and TRBJ2-5; 10 nucleotides align to TRBD2. CDR3 length: 15 amino acids. The trim removed 4 bases at V and 3 bases at J, leaving 5 bases unmatched. Germline assignment: CDR1 SNHLY and CDR2 FYNNEI. CDR3 in amino acids: CASSGLLAGEETQYF. CDR3 sequence (DNA): TGTGCCAGCAGTGGTCTGCTAGCGGGGGAAGAGACCCAGTACTTC.

The table lists this clone with a count of one. This chain uses TRBV29-1 with TRBJ2-3; TRBD2 agrees at 11 bases. Germline V gene lookup returns CDR1 SQVTM and CDR2 ANQGSEA. V lost 6 bases to trimming and J lost 1 base; unmatched junction nucleotides: 6. This CDR3 contains 15 residues. The CDR3 loop is CSVDSLAGGTDTQYF. The CDR3 DNA reads TGCAGCGTGGACTCACTAGCGGGGGGCACAGATACGCAGTATTTT.

In its sample, this clone was seen a few times. The chain joins TRBV25-1 to TRBJ2-7, with TRBD1 identical over 7 bases. This CDR3 contains 14 residues. The germline V gene has CDR1 MGHDK and CDR2 SYGVNS. V gave up 4 bases and J gave up 3 bases; unmatched junction bases: 6. CDR3 protein: CASSALTGNYEQYF. DNA of the CDR3: TGTGCCAGCAGTGCCTTGACAGGGAACTACGAGCAGTACTTC.

A few counts support this clone. The rearrangement links TRBV5-4 to TRBJ2-7; 8 bases align to TRBD1. With 1 base clipped from V and 4 bases from J, the junction kept 7 bases outside the gene matches. CDR1 and CDR2 (germline): SGHNT, YYREEE (reference sequence). The CDR3 has 15 amino acids. The CDR3: CASSLRQGAPYEQYF. In nucleotides, the CDR3 is TGTGCCAGCAGCTTGAGGCAGGGGGCGCCTTACGAGCAGTACTTC.

This clone showed up just a few times. The V call is TRBV30, the J call TRBJ2-5; D not certain. Germline assignment: CDR1 GTSNPN and CDR2 SVGIG (reference sequence). The CDR3 length is 12 residues. V shed 0 bases and J shed 5 bases, with 7 bases lying between them. DNA for the CDR3: TGTGCCTGGAGTGTACTTGTGGAGACCCAGTACTTC. Its protein is CAWSVLVETQYF. Combining the CDR3 with reference TRBV30 and TRBJ2-5 gives the whole variable domain SQTIHQWPATLVQPVGSPLSLECTVEGTSNPNLYWYRQAAGRGLQLLFYSVGIGQISSEVPQNLSASRPQDRQFILSSKKLLLSDSGFYLCAWSVLVETQYFGPGTRLLVL.

This chain connects TRBV10-3 to TRBJ2-7; 7 bases align to TRBD1. In germline, CDR1 is ENHRY, CDR2 SYGVKD. The trim removed 10 bases at V and 6 bases at J, leaving 6 bases unmatched. The CDR3 is made up of 11 amino acids. CDR3: CATLQGSEQYF. The CDR3 DNA follows: TGTGCCACCTTACAGGGGTCCGAGCAGTACTTC.

This clone has just a few counts. V gene TRBV5-6 combines with J gene TRBJ1-6, with 9 positions matching TRBD1. Per the germline V gene, CDR1 is SGHDT and CDR2 is YYEEEE. The CDR3 extends over 15 amino acids. V was clipped by 3 bases and J by 8 bases; unmatched bases: 6. The CDR3 DNA reads as TGTGCCAGCAGCTCCCCGGGACAGGGTGATTCACCCCTCCACTTT. Its protein is CASSSPGQGDSPLHF.

This clone was detected only a few times. The V gene is TRBV5-1, the J gene TRBJ2-1; D unclear. Germline CDR1 and CDR2: SGHRS and YFSETQ. Trimming took 3 bases from V and 0 from J, leaving 13 bases between them. The CDR3 consists of 16 residues. The CDR3 spells CASSSLGSGSYNEQFF. The CDR3 nucleotides are TGCGCCAGCAGCTCCCTGGGCTCCGGCTCCTACAATGAGCAGTTCTTC.

The rearrangement joins TRBV7-2 to TRBJ2-2; D ambiguous. V gave up 3 bases and J gave up 4 bases, with 9 bases separating them. This CDR3 is 14 amino acids long. CDR1 and CDR2 (germline): SGHTA, FQGNSA. The CDR3 sequence: CASSFRRSTGELFF. DNA of the CDR3: TGTGCCAGCAGCTTCAGACGATCCACCGGGGAGCTGTTTTTT.

There are a few counts of this clone. The V call is TRBV7-2, the J call TRBJ2-3, with 9 bases fitting TRBD2. The V gene end was trimmed by 4 bases and the J gene end by 0 bases; junction bases not matched to a gene: 5. The CDR3 has 16 amino acids. Germline loops: CDR1 SGHTA, CDR2 FQGNSA. The CDR3 nucleotides are TGTGCCAGCAGCTCCGGACTAGCGCTTAGCACAGATACGCAGTATTTT. The encoded protein is CASSSGLALSTDTQYF.

The CDR3 DNA sequence: TGTGCCAGCAGTCTTAGGTCCACACGGGACATTCAGTACTTC. Protein sequence: CASSLRSTRDIQYF. The chain is built from TRBV13 and TRBJ2-4, with D uncertain. There are 14 residues in the CDR3. Trimming left V 6 bases short and J 8 bases short, with 17 bases between. Germline V gene lookup returns CDR1 PRHDT and CDR2 FYEKMQ (reference sequence). Variable domain in full (rest from reference TRBV13 and TRBJ2-4): AAGVIQSPRHLIKEKRETATLKCYPIPRHDTVYWYQQGPGQDPQFLISFYEKMQSDKGSIPDRFSAQQFSDYHSELNMSSLELGDSALYFCASSLRSTRDIQYFGAGTRLSVL.

The V gene is TRBV28, the J gene TRBJ2-3; D is perhaps TRBD1 (5 bases). This CDR3 comprises 14 residues. Trimming pared 4 bases from V and 4 bases from J, leaving 12 bases between. The germline V gene encodes CDR1 MDHEN and CDR2 SYDVKM. CDR3 DNA sequence: TGTGCCAGCAGTTCGCCCCAGACAGCAGATACGCAGTATTTT. Translating gives CASSSPQTADTQYF. Complete variable domain (other parts from reference TRBV28 and TRBJ2-3): DVKVTQSSRYLVKRTGEKVFLECVQDMDHENMFWYRQDPGLGLRLIYFSYDVKMKEKGDIPEGYSVSREKKERFSLILESASTNQTSMYLCASSSPQTADTQYFGPGTRLTVL.

V usage is TRBV7-9 and J usage is TRBJ1-5; D not certain. This CDR3 region has 14 residues. Trimming left V 6 bases short and J 5 bases short, with 14 bases between. Germline loops: CDR1 SEHNR, CDR2 FQNEAQ (reference sequence). The CDR3 nucleotides read TGTGCCAGCAGAGGACCCGGTTCTCATCAGCCCCAGCATTTT. Its protein is CASRGPGSHQPQHF.

The chain employs TRBV9 and TRBJ1-4, with D maybe TRBD1 (6 bases). This CDR3 is 17 amino acids long. The germline V and J ends were trimmed by 3 bases and 7 bases, with 22 bases remaining between them. Germline-derived CDR1 and CDR2 are SGDLS and YYNGEE. Written as DNA, the CDR3 is TGTGCCAGCAGCGCGCATTCAGGGGCAGGGGCCTCTGAAAAACTGTTTTTT. Residues: CASSAHSGAGASEKLFF.

J is TRBJ2-7 and V is TRBV29-1; D assignment may be TRBD1 or TRBD2 (6 bases each). The CDR3 is 14 amino acids. V lost 3 bases and J lost 0, with 12 bases in between. Germline V gene lookup returns CDR1 SQVTM and CDR2 ANQGSEA. CDR3 nucleotide sequence: TGCAGCGTTGAGCGGGACACTACCTCCTACGAGCAGTACTTC. Amino acids: CSVERDTTSYEQYF.

The chain uses TRBV6-6 and TRBJ1-5; perhaps TRBD1 as D (5 bases). The CDR3 runs to 15 residues. Germline V gene sequence: CDR1 MNHNY, CDR2 SVGAGI (reference sequence). The V gene lost 5 bases and the J gene lost 1 base, with 12 bases spanning the gap. In DNA, the CDR3 is TGTGCCAGCAGTCCCGAGGGACGGAGCAATCAGCCCCAGCATTTT. Its protein product is CASSPEGRSNQPQHF.

As regards this clone: Germline is not matched at one junction end, which may reflect a read error. The chain is built from TRBV7-7 and TRBJ2-7; D ambiguous. Germline V gives CDR1 SSHAT, CDR2 FNYEAQ (reference sequence). This CDR3 comprises 14 residues. In DNA, the CDR3 is TGTGCTAGCAGCCCCAACCGCTACTCCTACGAGCAGTACTTC. Translation: CASSPNRYSYEQYF.

With regard to this clone: The germline gene is not matched at one end of the junction; a read error may be the cause. This chain joins TRBV7-7 and TRBJ2-1; TRBD2 might be the D (6 bases). This CDR3 has 15 amino acids. In germline, CDR1 is SSHAT, CDR2 FNYEAQ (reference sequence). DNA for the CDR3: TGTGCTAGCAGCTCTGGTCGGGAGAGGTCCAATGAGCAGTTCTTC. Its translation: CASSSGRERSNEQFF.

This clone appeared a few times. The identical CDR3 is also encoded by other nucleotide sequences in the sample. This sequence joins TRBV29-1 and TRBJ2-3; 7 bases fit TRBD1. The CDR3 is made up of 13 amino acids. Trimming took 3 bases from V and 3 from J; bases not matched to a gene: 3. Germline assignment: CDR1 SQVTM and CDR2 ANQGSEA. In DNA form, the CDR3 reads TGCAGCGTTGAGGTACAGGGGACAGATACGCAGTATTTT. Translation: CSVEVQGTDTQYF.